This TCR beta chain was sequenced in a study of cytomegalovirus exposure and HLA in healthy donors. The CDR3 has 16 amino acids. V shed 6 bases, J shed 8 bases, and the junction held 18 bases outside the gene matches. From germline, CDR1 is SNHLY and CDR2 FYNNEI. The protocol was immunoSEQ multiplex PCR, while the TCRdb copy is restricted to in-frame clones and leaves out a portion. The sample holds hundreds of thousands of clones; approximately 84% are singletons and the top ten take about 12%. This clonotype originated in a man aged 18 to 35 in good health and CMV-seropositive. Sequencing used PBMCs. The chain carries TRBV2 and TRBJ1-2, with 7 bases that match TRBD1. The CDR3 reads CASSGWGTALSQGYTF. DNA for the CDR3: TGTGCCAGCAGCGGTTGGGGGACAGCCTTAAGTCAAGGCTACACCTTC.